Listed below are T cell receptor beta chains from one sample, sequenced in a study of blood T cell repertoires in COVID-19. Using immunoSEQ multiplex PCR, the repertoire was profiled, and TCRdb retains in-frame clones only, with some absent. The top ten hold around 1.4% of the sample, which has 150,000 to 200,000 clones, approximately 86% seen once. The sample was peripheral blood. The receptors shown here come from a woman aged 50 to 60 with acute or convalescent COVID-19. Both conserved end residues are trimmed from each CDR3. A D gene is named only where the DNA matches it firmly.

>TRBD1|TRBJ2-7|TRBV6-6
ASKSETGGLYEQY
>TRBD2|TRBJ2-5|TRBV5-6
ASSYRGTSGGRETQY
>.|TRBJ1-2|TRBV6-6
ASSQNYGYT
>.|TRBJ1-1|TRBV18
ASSPRQANTEAF
>.|TRBJ1-2|TRBV19
ASSMLRGLLGYGYT
>.|TRBJ2-7|TRBV14
ASSQAHYEQY
>TRBD1|TRBJ2-6|TRBV5-1
ASSQDRGRANVLT
>TRBD2|TRBJ2-3|TRBV10-3
AITAAGGPGDTQY
>TRBD1|TRBJ1-2|TRBV19
ASSARTGVGYT
>.|TRBJ1-1|TRBV3-1/TRBV3-2
ASSQAVGANTEAF
>TRBD1|TRBJ1-2|TRBV6-2/TRBV6-3
ASSFGTGATSGGYT
>.|TRBJ1-2|TRBV28
ASSLPALDSNYGYT
>TRBD1|TRBJ2-1|TRBV19
ASNPGQASLEQF
>TRBD2|TRBJ2-7|TRBV20-1
SASSATSGNYEQY
>TRBD1|TRBJ2-4|TRBV18
ASSRQGADIQY
>TRBD1|TRBJ1-5|TRBV19
ASSTTKTGFTTYSNQPQH
>TRBD1|TRBJ1-3|TRBV27
ASKADRAGNTIY
>.|TRBJ1-5|TRBV24-1
ATSDLPLYSNQPQH
>TRBD1|TRBJ2-2|TRBV7-9
AKSTGTGVDGELF
>TRBD1|TRBJ1-2|TRBV10-3
AISESTGYYGYT
>TRBD2|TRBJ2-3|TRBV19
ASNSGGTDTQY
>.|TRBJ1-3|TRBV7-2
ASSSTAITGNTIY
>.|TRBJ1-6|TRBV9
ASSALGGASYNSPLH
>.|TRBJ1-2|TRBV9
ASSVTGEGIGYT
>TRBD1|TRBJ2-3|TRBV7-8
ASSLTGTGLSTDTQY
>TRBD2|TRBJ2-4|TRBV7-2
ASRPAGAGGNIQY
>TRBD2|TRBJ2-1|TRBV4-2
ASSRGLLAENNEQF
>TRBD1|TRBJ1-1|TRBV30
AWGRGSEAF
>TRBD1|TRBJ1-5|TRBV19
ASRPQGVGDQPQH
>.|TRBJ2-1|TRBV12-3/TRBV12-4
ASSSVIVNEQF
>TRBD1|TRBJ1-2|TRBV6-5
ASSYRDRGYGYT
>TRBD2|TRBJ2-1|TRBV28
ASRTAGASSYNEQF
>TRBD1|TRBJ2-7|TRBV6-2/TRBV6-3
ASSPGTGSSYEQY
>.|TRBJ2-5|TRBV12-3/TRBV12-4
ASSWRAQETQY
>TRBD1|TRBJ1-2|TRBV19
ASSTYARTGDGYT
>.|TRBJ2-7|TRBV11-3
ASSFGFSYEQY
>.|TRBJ1-1|TRBV9
ASSNSRGGGTEAF